This T cell receptor (beta chain) emerged from a study of blood T cell repertoires in COVID-19. Across the whole study: The samples span acute and convalescent COVID-19 from the United States, Italy and Spain. In each case, the material was cDNA or gDNA derived from T cells, B-cell-depleted T cells, or PBMCs.

The CDR3 sequence is 13 residues long. Trimming shortened V by 2 bases and J by 5 bases, and 9 bases separated the two germline ends. Per germline, CDR1 SQVTM and CDR2 ANQGSEA. Methods used by the authors: Amplification of reference gene primers was used by the study to estimate nucleated cell counts. Sequencing was performed with immunoSEQ multiplex PCR; in TCRdb, only in-frame clones are kept and a portion is missing. V and J calls and clone size are those listed in that table; D and trimming were worked out from the DNA. The table has 20,000 to 25,000 clones, around 81% seen once; the top ten hold roughly 13%.

This rearrangement joins TRBV29-1 to TRBJ2-2; D is ambiguous. The receptor's source is a man aged 55 to 70 with active COVID-19. Sequencing used peripheral blood. The DNA for the CDR3 is TGCAGCGTTGAACCCACCGGGACCGGGGAGCTGTTTTTT. Translation gives CSVEPTGTGELFF.